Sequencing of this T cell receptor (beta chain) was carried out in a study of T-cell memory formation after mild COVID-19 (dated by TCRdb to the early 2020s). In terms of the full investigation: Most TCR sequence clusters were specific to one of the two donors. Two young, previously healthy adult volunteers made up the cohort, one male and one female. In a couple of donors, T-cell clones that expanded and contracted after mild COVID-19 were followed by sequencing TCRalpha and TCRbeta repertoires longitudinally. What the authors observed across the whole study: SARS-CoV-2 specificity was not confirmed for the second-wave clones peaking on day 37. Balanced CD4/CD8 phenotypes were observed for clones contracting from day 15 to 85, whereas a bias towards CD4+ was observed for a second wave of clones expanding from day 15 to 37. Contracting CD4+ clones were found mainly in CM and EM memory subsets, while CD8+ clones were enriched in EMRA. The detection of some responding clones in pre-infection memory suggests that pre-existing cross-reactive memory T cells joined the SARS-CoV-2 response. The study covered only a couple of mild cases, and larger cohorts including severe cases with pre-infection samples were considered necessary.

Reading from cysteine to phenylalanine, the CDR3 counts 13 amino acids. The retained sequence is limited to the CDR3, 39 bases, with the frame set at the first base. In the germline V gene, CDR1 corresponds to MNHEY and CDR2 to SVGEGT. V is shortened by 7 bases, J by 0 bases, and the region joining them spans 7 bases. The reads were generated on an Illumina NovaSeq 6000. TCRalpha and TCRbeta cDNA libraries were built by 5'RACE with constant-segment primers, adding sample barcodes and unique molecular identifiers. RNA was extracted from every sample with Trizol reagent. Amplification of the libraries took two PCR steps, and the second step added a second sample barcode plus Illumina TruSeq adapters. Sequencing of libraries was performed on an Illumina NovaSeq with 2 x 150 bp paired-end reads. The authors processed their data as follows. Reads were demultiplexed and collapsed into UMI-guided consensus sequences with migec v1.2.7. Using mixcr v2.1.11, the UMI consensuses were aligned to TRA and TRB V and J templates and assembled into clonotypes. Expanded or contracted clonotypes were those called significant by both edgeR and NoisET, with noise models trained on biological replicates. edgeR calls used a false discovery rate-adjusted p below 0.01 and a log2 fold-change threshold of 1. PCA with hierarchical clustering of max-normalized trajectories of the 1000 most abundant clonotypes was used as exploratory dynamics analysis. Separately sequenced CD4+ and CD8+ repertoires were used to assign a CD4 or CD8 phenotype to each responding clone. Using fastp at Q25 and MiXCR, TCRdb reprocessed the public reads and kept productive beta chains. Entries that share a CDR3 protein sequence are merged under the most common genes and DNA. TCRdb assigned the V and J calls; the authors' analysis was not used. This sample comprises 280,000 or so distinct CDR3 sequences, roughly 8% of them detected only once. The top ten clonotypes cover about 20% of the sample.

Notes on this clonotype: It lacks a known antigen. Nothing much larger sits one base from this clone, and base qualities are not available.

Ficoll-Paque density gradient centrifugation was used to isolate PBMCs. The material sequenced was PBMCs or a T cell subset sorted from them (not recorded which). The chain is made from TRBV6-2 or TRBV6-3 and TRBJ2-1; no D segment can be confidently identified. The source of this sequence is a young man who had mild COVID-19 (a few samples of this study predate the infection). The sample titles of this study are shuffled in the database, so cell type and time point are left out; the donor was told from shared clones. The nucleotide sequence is TGTGCCAGCACAGTCCACTCCTACAATGAGCAGTTCTTC. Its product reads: CASTVHSYNEQFF.